The present entry profiles one TCR beta chain with its context. The sample is drawn from a study of T cell responses to AZD1222 COVID-19 vaccine. TCRdb's table, derived via immunoSEQ multiplex PCR, lists solely in-frame clones and lacks some. The data show about 100,000 clones, roughly 90% seen once. The CDR3 has 13 residues. The genes are TRBV21-1 and TRBJ2-6; the table's D call, TRBD1, was not checked against the DNA. TRBV21-1 is listed as a pseudogene. The source is an adult in good health. Sequenced material: peripheral blood, taken on day 0 of AZD1222 vaccination. The CDR3 DNA sequence: TGTGCCAATCAAAGCGGACAGGGACTGGTCCTGACTTTC. Encoded protein: CANQSGQGLVLTF.